The 11 T cell receptor beta chains given below trace back to one sample, sequenced in a study of graft-versus-host responses after intestinal transplantation (dated by TCRdb to about 2021). The time point tag for this specimen amounts to: cells obtained before transplantation from donor or recipient. These receptors' targets are unknown. Library preparation used the immunoSEQ multiplex PCR assay. TCRdb took this table from immuneACCESS and kept in-frame rearrangements with V and J called. Such tables lack part of the clones; where checked against another copy, unresolved V genes explain under half of the gap, and the rest is unexplained. This sample comprises some 93,000 clones, roughly nine tenths of them detected only once. Jointly, the top ten make up over 0.4% of the sample. Sequences were derived from unstimulated CD8+ T cells sorted from spleen or lymph node cells, sampled before intestinal transplant. The receptor set was obtained from a human donor who received an intestinal transplant.

This clone has only one observation. J is TRBJ2-1 and V is TRBV6-5, with D possibly matching TRBD2 (6 bases). The germline gives CDR1 MNHEY, CDR2 SVGAGI. The V and J ends lost 5 bases and 2 bases respectively, with 13 bases between them. The CDR3 consists of 15 residues. CDR3 sequence (DNA): TGTGCCAGCAGTACCGGGGGTGGTGCCTACAATGAGCAGTTCTTC. This translates into CASSTGGGAYNEQFF.

This chain joins TRBV4-1 and TRBJ1-5; 9 bases fit TRBD1. CDR3 length equals 14 residues. V lost 6 bases, J lost 7 bases, and 7 bases stayed unmatched. CDR1 is MGHRA and CDR2 is YSYEKL in the germline V gene. For the CDR3, the DNA is TGCGCCAGCAGTGCCCGACAGGGGGGACAGCCCCAGCATTTT. Its translation: CASSARQGGQPQHF.

This chain joins TRBV9 and TRBJ2-6, with 8 bases fitting TRBD2. V lost 0 bases, J lost 0 bases, and 8 bases stayed unmatched. CDR1 and CDR2 from the germline V gene are SGDLS and YYNGEE. This CDR3 has 19 residues. DNA of the CDR3: TGTGCCAGCAGCGTAGGGCCCGCCGGGGGGGACTCTGGGGCCAACGTCCTGACTTTC. This encodes CASSVGPAGGDSGANVLTF.

This chain links TRBV5-4 with TRBJ2-7; tentative D call: TRBD2 (7 bases). Trimming removed 0 bases at V and 0 bases at J, with 13 bases between. The CDR3 is 16 amino acids. Germline loops: CDR1 SGHNT, CDR2 YYREEE (reference sequence). CDR3 coding DNA: TGTGCCAGCAGCTTGGGTTACGGGGGGCTCTCCTACGAGCAGTACTTC. This codes for CASSLGYGGLSYEQYF.

The gene calls are TRBV25-1 and TRBJ2-7; D uncertain. The CDR3 spans 12 residues. V was clipped by 4 bases and J by 2 bases, with 6 bases between them. CDR1 is MGHDK, CDR2 SYGVNS, per germline. This CDR3 is CASSASPYEQYF. CDR3 DNA sequence: TGTGCCAGCAGTGCCAGTCCCTACGAGCAGTACTTC.

This chain connects TRBV28 to TRBJ2-7, with TRBD1 matching 8 bases. J gave up 3 bases and V 5 bases, and 3 bases lay outside the gene matches. The CDR3 is made up of 13 amino acids. Germline V gives CDR1 MDHEN, CDR2 SYDVKM. CDR3 sequence: CASSRTGLYEQYF. CDR3 DNA sequence: TGTGCCAGCAGTCGGACAGGGCTCTACGAGCAGTACTTC.

V gene TRBV5-1 combines with J gene TRBJ2-2; D might be TRBD2 (5 bases). The CDR3 sequence is 15 residues long. Trimming took off 0 bases at V and 7 bases at J, with 13 bases between the two ends. The V gene's germline CDR1 is SGHRS and CDR2 YFSETQ. CDR3 loop: CASSLEGALGGELFF. The CDR3, as DNA: TGCGCCAGCAGCTTGGAGGGAGCCTTAGGCGGGGAGCTGTTTTTT.

This chain links TRBV6-5 with TRBJ2-5, with 8 bases aligning to TRBD1. The CDR3 length is 15 residues. CDR1 is MNHEY, CDR2 SVGAGI, per germline. J gave up 3 bases and V 2 bases, and 5 bases lay outside the gene matches. For the CDR3, the DNA is TGTGCCAGCAGTTACGCCAGGGGGCGAGAAGAGACCCAGTACTTC. Its translation: CASSYARGREETQYF.

The J gene is TRBJ2-1, the V gene TRBV9, with 7 nucleotides matching TRBD2. The CDR3 is 15 residues long. The trim removed 0 bases at V and 4 bases at J, leaving 4 bases unmatched. Looked up from germline, CDR1 is SGDLS and CDR2 is YYNGEE. CDR3 bases: TGTGCCAGCAGCGTAGGCCAGCGGGAATACAATGAGCAGTTCTTC. Translated, it gives CASSVGQREYNEQFF.

V is TRBV2 and J is TRBJ2-7; 7 bases map to TRBD1. J was trimmed by 3 bases and V by 6 bases; bases with no gene match: 11. Germline-derived CDR1 and CDR2 are SNHLY and FYNNEI. This CDR3 is 15 amino acids long. The CDR3 loop reads CASRARQGLIYEQYF. DNA for the CDR3: TGTGCCAGCAGAGCAAGACAGGGTCTTATCTACGAGCAGTACTTC.

The CDR3 bases are TGTGCCAGCAGCTTGGACGGGACAGAACTCGAGCAGTACTTC. It is translated as CASSLDGTELEQYF. This sequence joins TRBV5-5 and TRBJ2-7; 7 nucleotides match TRBD1. The CDR3 runs 14 residues. Germline values: CDR1 SGHKS, CDR2 YYEKEE (reference sequence). With 0 bases clipped from V and 6 bases from J, the junction kept 6 bases outside the gene matches.